One T cell receptor beta chain is described in this entry. This specimen comes from a study of shared clonotypes between healthy human individuals. Looked up from germline, CDR1 is SGHRS and CDR2 is YFSETQ. Trimming removed 4 bases from V and 4 bases from J; junction bases left unmatched: 6. This CDR3 contains 16 residues. Assay: immunoSEQ multiplex PCR; the TCRdb copy retains only in-frame clones and omits some. The sample lists about 1 million clones; 75% were seen once. This TCR was recovered from a young man in good health. Sample: memory CD4+ T cells sorted from blood. As to subset: CD45RA-negative fraction. This chain joins TRBV5-1 and TRBJ2-3; 13 bases are shared with TRBD2. The CDR3 DNA reads as TGCGCCAGCAGCCCCCGGACTAGCGGGAGCTCAGATACGCAGTATTTT. Translating gives CASSPRTSGSSDTQYF. Variable domain in full (rest from reference TRBV5-1 and TRBJ2-3): KAGVTQTPRYLIKTRGQQVTLSCSPISGHRSVSWYQQTPGQGLQFLFEYFSETQRNKGNFPGRFSGRQFSNSRSEMNVSTLELGDSALYLCASSPRTSGSSDTQYFGPGTRLTVL.